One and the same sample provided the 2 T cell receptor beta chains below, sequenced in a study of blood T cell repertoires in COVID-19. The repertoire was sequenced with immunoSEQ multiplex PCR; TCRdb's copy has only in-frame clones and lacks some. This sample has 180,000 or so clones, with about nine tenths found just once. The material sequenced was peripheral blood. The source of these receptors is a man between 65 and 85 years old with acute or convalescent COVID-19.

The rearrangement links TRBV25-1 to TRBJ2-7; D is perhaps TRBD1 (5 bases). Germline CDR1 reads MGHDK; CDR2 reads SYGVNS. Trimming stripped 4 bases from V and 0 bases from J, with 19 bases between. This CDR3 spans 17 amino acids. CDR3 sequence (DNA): TGTGCCAGCAGTGCCCTCTTGGGGCAGGCCAGCTCCTACGAGCAGTACTTC. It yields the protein CASSALLGQASSYEQYF.

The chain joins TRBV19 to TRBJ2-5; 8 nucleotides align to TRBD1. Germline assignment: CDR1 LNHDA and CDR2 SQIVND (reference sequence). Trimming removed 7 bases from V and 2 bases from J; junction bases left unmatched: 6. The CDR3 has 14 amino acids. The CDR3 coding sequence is TGTGCCAGTAAACCACAGGGGGAACAAGAGACCCAGTACTTC. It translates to CASKPQGEQETQYF.